The clone carrying this T cell receptor beta chain was counted ten times or more. Its matching antigen is unknown. TCRbeta library preparation incorporated unique molecular identifiers. MiXCR, applied by TCRdb to the PCR reads, yields one record per CDR3 protein. The sample holds just over 950,000 distinct CDR3 sequences, less than 30% seen once. This sample is drawn from a study of T-cell reconstitution after alpha-beta-depleted transplantation in children. Study outcomes and limitations: Roughly two months post-transplant, alpha-beta T cells reportedly originated from several hundred graft clones that had expanded. Some patients showed high day-60 TCRbeta diversity, which derived from surviving recipient T cells and thymic progenitors. T-cell counts and diversity were attributed mostly to newly produced T cells one year after transplant.

This clonotype originated in a boy under two years old who had a stem cell transplant for SCID, so the T cells may come from the graft donor. Sequences were derived from PBMCs, mostly from graft donor cells, sampled 360 days after TCRalphabeta/CD19-depleted stem cell transplant.

Here the CDR3 DNA reads TGTGCCAGCAGTCTCGACAGTAATACGCAGTATTTT. Translated, it gives CASSLDSNTQYF. The chain combines TRBV12-3 or TRBV12-4 with TRBJ2-3; D perhaps matches TRBD1 (5 bases). The CDR3 has 12 amino acids. Trimming left V 5 bases short and J 7 bases short, with 10 bases between.